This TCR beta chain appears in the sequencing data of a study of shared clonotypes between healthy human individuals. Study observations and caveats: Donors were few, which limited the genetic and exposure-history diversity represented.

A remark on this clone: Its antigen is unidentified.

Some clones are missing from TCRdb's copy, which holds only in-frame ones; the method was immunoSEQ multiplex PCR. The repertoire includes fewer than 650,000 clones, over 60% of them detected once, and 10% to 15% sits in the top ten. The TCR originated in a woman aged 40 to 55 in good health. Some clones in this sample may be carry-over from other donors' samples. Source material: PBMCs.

The CDR3 bases are TGTGCCAGCAGCAAATTTGGGGGCTCCTACAATGAGCAGTTCTTC. Its protein product is CASSKFGGSYNEQFF. The gene calls are TRBV6-5 and TRBJ2-1, with D perhaps assigned TRBD1 or TRBD2 (5 bases each). The V end was cut by 6 bases, the J end by 0 bases, with 12 bases between. This CDR3 has 15 residues. The germline CDR1 and CDR2 sequences are MNHEY and SVGAGI.